The 3 T cell receptor beta chains in this list originate from one sample, sequenced in a study of cytomegalovirus exposure and HLA in healthy donors. With 60 Vbeta and 13 Jbeta primers, the PCR was carried out. Profiling relied on immunoSEQ multiplex PCR, and the TCRdb table lists in-frame clones only, not all of them. The sample includes fewer than 200,000 clones, about 80% of them seen just once. The sample taken for sequencing was PBMCs. The receptor source for this set is a woman aged 25 to 39 in good health and CMV-seronegative.

In DNA, the CDR3 is TGTGCCAGCAGGGTCCAAGAGGGTGAGCAGTTCTTC. Translating it yields CASRVQEGEQFF. The chain joins TRBV6-1 to TRBJ2-1, with a possible D match to TRBD2 (5 bases). Germline V CDR1 and CDR2: MNHNS, SASEGT. Trimming removed 6 bases from V and 9 bases from J, with 12 bases in between. The CDR3 loop spans 12 amino acids.

This clone has only one observation. The rearrangement uses TRBV6-1 and TRBJ1-2; TRBD1 might be the D (5 bases). This CDR3 has 12 residues. Trimming took off 7 bases at V and 6 bases at J, with 12 bases between the two ends. From germline, CDR1 is MNHNS and CDR2 SASEGT. The CDR3 region is CASTGVRDGYTF. DNA for the CDR3: TGTGCCAGCACGGGGGTTAGGGATGGCTACACCTTC.

On this clone: This same CDR3 is encoded by further DNA sequences in the sample. V and J are TRBV19 and TRBJ2-1; the D is unclear. Trimming removed 3 bases from V and 8 bases from J, with 8 bases in between. The V gene's germline CDR1 is LNHDA and CDR2 SQIVND (reference sequence). This CDR3 is built from 12 residues. The CDR3 DNA follows: TGTGCCAGTAGTATCCAACCGGATGAGCAGTTCTTC. It is translated as CASSIQPDEQFF.